Below are 32 T cell receptor beta chains sequenced from a single sample in a study of breast tumors, draining lymph nodes, adjacent tissues. MiXCR was run by TCRdb on the multiplex PCR reads, yielding one entry per CDR3 protein. The sample carries some 53,000 distinct CDR3 sequences, under 45% recorded once. What was sequenced was breast tumor tissue. Source of these receptors: a female donor with breast cancer. Some clones in this sample may be carry-over from other donors' samples.

A single count supports this clonotype. The junction departs from germline at one end; a sequencing error may be responsible. The J gene is TRBJ1-4, the V gene TRBV7-2; 11 bases are a match to TRBD1. The CDR3 length is 19 residues. Germline V CDR1 and CDR2: SGHTA, FQGNSA. CDR3 amino acids: CASSPGTGGSTTTNEKLLF. The CDR3 nucleotides read TGTGCCAGCAGCCCCGGGACAGGGGGTTCCACGACAACTAATGAAAAACTGCTTTTT.

Ten or more counts support this clonotype. The J gene is TRBJ1-2, the V gene TRBV14; the match to TRBD1 covers 7 bases. The CDR3 runs to 14 residues. Losses at the gene ends were 1 base for V and 8 bases for J; bases not matched to a gene: 7. Germline CDR1 reads SGHDN; CDR2 reads FVKESK. The CDR3 sequence is CASSQGRQGGGYTF. The CDR3 DNA reads as TGTGCCAGCAGCCAAGGTCGACAGGGTGGAGGCTACACCTTC.

This clonotype was seen many times. This sequence joins TRBV7-9 and TRBJ2-3, with D hard to call. Trimming shortened V by 1 base and J by 6 bases, and 8 bases separated the two germline ends. CDR1 and CDR2 from the germline V gene are SEHNR and FQNEAQ (reference sequence). This CDR3 has 13 amino acids. For the CDR3, the DNA is TGTGCCAGCAGCTTAGTAGATTTTGATACGCAGTATTTT. Its translation: CASSLVDFDTQYF.

J is TRBJ2-7 and V is TRBV2; 8 positions agree with TRBD1. The length of the CDR3 is 14 residues. Germline V gene lookup returns CDR1 SNHLY and CDR2 FYNNEI. The ends lost 6 bases at V and 5 bases at J; junction bases unmatched: 9. As DNA, the CDR3 is TGTGCCAGCAGCAAACAGGGGGTCGGGGACGAGCAGTACTTC. This codes for CASSKQGVGDEQYF.

This clonotype was seen repeatedly, ten times or more. A read error may explain this, as a much larger clone is one base away. CDR3 DNA sequence: TGTGCCACCAGTAGGGACAGGGGGCGCAATGAGCAGTCCTTC. Translated: CATSRDRGRNEQSF. The chain recombines TRBV24-1 with TRBJ2-1; 12 bases fit TRBD1. The CDR3 is 14 residues long. The germline V gene encodes CDR1 KGHDR and CDR2 SFDVKD.

Note on this clonotype: As the CDR3 is not closed by the conserved phenylalanine or tryptophan, this likely results from a read error. This chain uses TRBV11-3 with TRBJ2-2; D gene uncertain. CDR3 size: 10 residues. Germline CDR1 SGHNT, CDR2 YENEEA. Trimming removed 7 bases at V and 5 bases at J, with 2 bases between. CDR3 sequence reads: CASTTGELFL. For the CDR3, the DNA is TGTGCCAGCACTACCGGGGAGCTGTTTCTT.

In the case of this clonotype: A read error may produce the germline difference seen at one junction end. V is TRBV10-3 and J is TRBJ2-6, with D tentatively TRBD1 (5 bases). Germline CDR1 ENHRY, CDR2 SYGVKD. CDR3 length: 12 amino acids. In DNA, the CDR3 is TGTGCCATCAGTGAATCAGGGAACACTGAAGCTTTC. It encodes CAISESGNTEAF.

At least ten counts were recorded for this clonotype. The CDR3 spells CASSSESAGGETQYF. CDR3 DNA: TGTGCCAGCAGCTCAGAGTCAGCGGGAGGGGAGACCCAGTACTTC. The V gene is TRBV7-6, the J gene TRBJ2-5; 10 positions agree with TRBD2. The CDR3 covers 15 residues. Trimming at V came to 4 bases and at J to 5 bases, leaving 7 bases not matched to a gene. Germline V gene sequence: CDR1 SGHVS, CDR2 FNYEAQ.

This clonotype was seen just once. Being one base from a much bigger clone, this may be a read error. This sequence joins TRBV7-9 and TRBJ1-3, with TRBD1 identical over 7 bases. J gave up 15 bases and V 5 bases, and 25 bases lay outside the gene matches. Germline lookup yields CDR1 SEHNR and CDR2 FQNEAQ (reference sequence). This CDR3 contains 17 residues. The CDR3 spells CASSRPGQVNSGNPTYF. CDR3 nucleotides: TGTGCCAGCAGCCGGCCCGGACAGGTCAACTCTGGAAACCCCACATATTTT. Full variable domain (outside the CDR3, taken from reference TRBV7-9 and TRBJ1-3): DTGVSQNPRHKITKRGQNVTFRCDPISEHNRLYWYRQTLGQGPEFLTYFQNEAQLEKSRLLSDRFSAERPKGSFSTLEIQRTEQGDSAMYLCASSRPGQVNSGNPTYFGEGSWLTVV.

This clonotype was detected ten times or more. This chain links TRBV29-1 with TRBJ2-7; D uncertain. The CDR3 has 11 amino acids. The V gene's germline CDR1 is SQVTM and CDR2 ANQGSEA. V dropped 4 bases and J dropped 7 bases, with 11 bases sitting between them. CDR3 nucleotides: TGCAGCGTTGTTTTAATGGGGGAGCAGTACTTC. Translation: CSVVLMGEQYF.

This clonotype was seen repeatedly, ten times or more. The rearrangement joins TRBV5-1 to TRBJ2-1, with D perhaps matching TRBD2 (6 bases). Looked up from germline, CDR1 is SGHRS and CDR2 is YFSETQ. V lost 4 bases, J lost 14 bases, and 13 bases lay in between. The CDR3 is 11 amino acids. The CDR3 DNA reads as TGCGCCAGCAGCCCCGGGACTGAAAAGTTCTTC. It translates to CASSPGTEKFF.

The table lists this clonotype with many counts. Being one base from a much bigger clone, this may be a read error. The chain recombines TRBV11-3 with TRBJ2-6, with D possibly being TRBD1 (5 bases). The CDR3 consists of 16 residues. Germline V gives CDR1 SGHNT, CDR2 YENEEA. V was shortened by 3 bases and J by 4 bases, with 13 bases between the two germline ends. The CDR3 loop is CASSLNRLAGANVLTF. The CDR3 DNA reads TGTGCCAGCAGCTTGAACAGGCTGGCAGGGGCCAACGTCCTGACTTTC.

About this clonotype itself: One base away lies a much larger clone, so this may be a sequencing read error. The rearrangement joins TRBV6-2 or TRBV6-3 to TRBJ2-7; TRBD2 is a possible D gene (6 bases). The length of the CDR3 is 14 residues. V lost 2 bases and J lost 6, with 14 bases in between. Germline V gene sequence: CDR1 MNHEY, CDR2 SVGEGT. CDR3 nucleotides: TGTGCCAGCAGTTACCGGGGGACGAGGTGCGAGCAGTACTTC. Residues: CASSYRGTRCEQYF.

In its sample, this clonotype was seen once. The chain couples TRBV9 to TRBJ2-5, with 11 bases lining up with TRBD2. The length of the CDR3 is 16 residues. The germline V gene encodes CDR1 SGDLS and CDR2 YYNGEE. Germline trimming cut 3 bases from V and 11 bases from J; bases unmatched to any gene: 15. CDR3 residues: CASSGGTSGVTDTQYF. In DNA, the CDR3 is TGTGCCAGCAGCGGTGGGACTAGCGGTGTAACAGATACGCAGTACTTC.

This clonotype showed up many times. CDR3 residues: CASSTTGATGELFF. In DNA form, the CDR3 reads TGTGCCAGTAGTACGACAGGGGCAACCGGGGAGCTGTTTTTT. The V gene is TRBV19, the J gene TRBJ2-2; the match to TRBD1 covers 8 bases. The germline CDR1 and CDR2 sequences are LNHDA and SQIVND (reference sequence). V shed 4 bases and J 5 bases; nucleotides not matched to a gene: 3. CDR3 length: 14 amino acids.

The CDR3 here is CASSRLGTDTQYF. CDR3 DNA: TGTGCCAGCAGCCGACTAGGTACGGATACGCAGTATTTT. The rearrangement uses TRBV6-4 and TRBJ2-3; TRBD2 is a possible D gene (6 bases). The V end lost 6 bases, the J end lost 6 bases, and 13 bases lay between the germline ends. CDR1 MRHNA and CDR2 SNTAGT come from the germline V gene. This CDR3 region has 13 residues.

Concerning this clonotype itself: A read error may be the cause here, since a much bigger clone is one base away. The chain has TRBV14 and TRBJ2-1; TRBD2 matches at 7 bases. Germline V lookup: CDR1 SGHDN, CDR2 FVKESK. This CDR3 has 16 residues. CDR3 in DNA: TGTGCCAGCAGCCAGGAAGGGGCGCGGGACTACAATGCGCAGTTCTTC. Amino acids: CASSQEGARDYNAQFF.

The rearrangement joins TRBV13 to TRBJ1-6; a weak D match, TRBD1 (5 bases). Per the germline V gene, CDR1 is PRHDT and CDR2 is FYEKMQ (reference sequence). This CDR3 region has 13 residues. V was shortened by 11 bases and J by 8 bases, with 16 bases between the two germline ends. Written as DNA, the CDR3 is TGTGCCTCCCGCCCAGGGAGTGATTCACCCCTCCACTTT. This gives the protein CASRPGSDSPLHF.

Concerning this clonotype itself: It may be a read error: a sequence one base away is much more abundant. The conserved closing phenylalanine or tryptophan is absent in this CDR3, likely reflecting a read error. The genes are TRBV28 and TRBJ2-2; weak D call: TRBD1 (6 bases). Germline V CDR1 and CDR2: MDHEN, SYDVKM. This CDR3 has 13 residues. Trimming removed 6 bases from V and 1 base from J, with 6 bases in between. The CDR3 nucleotides are TGTGCCAGCAGGACAGGGAACACCGGGGAGCTGTTTATT. Amino acids: CASRTGNTGELFI.

The chain employs TRBV12-3 or TRBV12-4 and TRBJ2-3, with D possibly called TRBD1 or TRBD2 (5 bases each). The CDR3 is 12 residues long. Trimming stripped 3 bases from V and 6 bases from J, with 7 bases between. The CDR3 sequence: CASSFGTDTQYF. CDR3 DNA: TGTGCCAGCAGTTTCGGGACGGATACGCAGTATTTT.

This clonotype has just a few counts. The chain joins TRBV7-9 to TRBJ1-2; 8 bases are shared with TRBD1. Trimming at V came to 4 bases and at J to 8 bases, leaving 9 bases not matched to a gene. CDR3 length: 14 amino acids. Per the germline V gene, CDR1 is SEHNR and CDR2 is FQNEAQ (reference sequence). CDR3 protein: CASSSLGQASGYTF. The DNA for the CDR3 is TGTGCCAGCAGCTCCCTGGGACAGGCAAGCGGCTACACCTTC.

This clonotype has at least ten counts. This may be a read error, as it is one base from a much larger clone. The chain is built from TRBV9 and TRBJ2-6, with a tentative D call TRBD1 (5 bases). CDR1 is SGDLS and CDR2 is YYNGEE in the germline V gene. The CDR3 is 16 residues long. The CDR3 protein is CASSPTGHSGANALTF. Here the CDR3 DNA reads TGTGCCAGCAGCCCAACAGGACACTCTGGGGCCAACGCCCTGACTTTC.

The V gene is TRBV25-1, the J gene TRBJ1-2, with D unclear. The CDR3 length is 14 residues. The germline V gene encodes CDR1 MGHDK and CDR2 SYGVNS. The V end was cut by 4 bases, the J end by 0 bases, with 9 bases between. In DNA form, the CDR3 reads TGTGCCAGCAGTGGGCCATCCTCTAACTATGGCTACACCTTC. Its translation is CASSGPSSNYGYTF.

Regarding this clonotype: This may be a read error: a much more frequent sequence differs by one nucleotide. The rearrangement uses TRBV20-1 and TRBJ1-5; possibly TRBD1 for D (5 bases). The V end was cut by 3 bases, the J end by 7 bases, with 19 bases between. CDR3 length: 15 amino acids. Germline-derived CDR1 and CDR2 are DFQATT and SNEGSKA (reference sequence). The CDR3: CSASVGGGGPQPQHF. The CDR3 DNA sequence: TGCAGTGCTAGTGTGGGCGGGGGTGGTCCCCAGCCCCAGCATTTT.

This clonotype was picked up many times. The rearrangement links TRBV7-2 to TRBJ1-2; D gene unclear. Germline values: CDR1 SGHTA, CDR2 FQGNSA. Trimming took off 1 base at V and 0 bases at J, with 3 bases between the two ends. The CDR3 is 13 residues long. DNA of the CDR3: TGTGCCAGCAGCTTAGAAACTAACTATGGCTACACCTTC. Protein sequence: CASSLETNYGYTF.

This clonotype was seen many times. This chain links TRBV7-8 with TRBJ2-1, with 8 bases matching TRBD2. J was trimmed by 0 bases and V by 6 bases; bases with no gene match: 7. This CDR3 region has 16 residues. CDR1 and CDR2 from the germline V gene are SGHVS and FQNEAQ. The CDR3 nucleotides read TGTGCCAGCAGACTGAGCGGGAGTGGCTCCTACAATGAGCAGTTCTTC. As protein: CASRLSGSGSYNEQFF.

The chain couples TRBV4-3 to TRBJ2-2; D is unresolved. The V gene's germline CDR1 is LGHNA and CDR2 YSLEER. The CDR3 contains 16 residues. Trimming cost V 2 bases and J 5 bases, with 15 bases left between them. The CDR3 nucleotides are TGCGCCAGCAGCCAACGGCCCGGGCCTCAAACCGGGGAGCTGTTTTTT. Translated, it gives CASSQRPGPQTGELFF.

Many counts were recorded for this clonotype. A much larger clone differs from this one at a single base, so this may be a read error. V gene TRBV20-1 combines with J gene TRBJ2-7; 11 bases line up with TRBD2. CDR1 is DFQATT and CDR2 is SNEGSKA in the germline V gene (reference sequence). The CDR3 spans 14 residues. Losses at the gene ends were 5 bases for V and 6 bases for J; bases not matched to a gene: 9. CDR3 loop: CSAPLRTSGSEQYF. The CDR3 nucleotides are TGCAGTGCTCCTCTCAGGACTAGCGGGTCCGAGCAGTACTTC.

The chain recombines TRBV6-5 with TRBJ1-4; the D gene is possibly TRBD1 (5 bases). Per germline, CDR1 MNHEY and CDR2 SVGAGI. The CDR3 spans 16 residues. V was shortened by 2 bases and J by 6 bases, with 16 bases between the two germline ends. In DNA form, the CDR3 reads TGTGCCAGCAGTTACGACACCGGGACGGGTGATGAAAAACTGTTTTTT. Residues: CASSYDTGTGDEKLFF.

This clonotype occurred once. This rearrangement joins TRBV7-9 to TRBJ2-3; D is perhaps TRBD2 (5 bases). Germline CDR1 SEHNR, CDR2 FQNEAQ (reference sequence). Trimming took off 3 bases at V and 3 bases at J, with 13 bases between the two ends. The CDR3 runs 15 residues. The CDR3 here is CASSLSVGETDTQYF. The CDR3, as DNA: TGTGCCAGCAGCTTGTCCGTGGGAGAGACAGATACGCAGTATTTT.

This clonotype was seen at least ten times. The chain carries TRBV3-1 and TRBJ1-2, with 8 positions matching TRBD1. V dropped 3 bases and J dropped 4; count of bases not matched to a gene: 7. Germline V gene lookup returns CDR1 LGHDT and CDR2 YNNKEL (reference sequence). The CDR3 consists of 15 residues. The CDR3 here is CASSQTGTGRYGYTF. The CDR3 nucleotides read TGTGCCAGCAGCCAGACTGGGACAGGACGCTATGGCTACACCTTC.

The chain is built from TRBV24-1 and TRBJ2-7; possibly TRBD1 or TRBD2 for D (5 bases each). CDR3 length equals 13 residues. Trimming stripped 5 bases from V and 4 bases from J, with 11 bases between. The V gene's germline CDR1 is KGHDR and CDR2 SFDVKD. For the CDR3, the DNA is TGTGCCACCAGTGCCCAGGGACGGTACGAGCAGTACTTC. Residues: CATSAQGRYEQYF.